This T cell receptor beta chain was identified in a study of blood T cell repertoires in COVID-19. In the study overall: COVID-19 samples collected from the United States, Italy and Spain covered acute and convalescent phases. T cells, B-cell-depleted T cells, or PBMCs provided the cDNA or gDNA that served as material.

Germline trimming cut 4 bases from V and 4 bases from J; bases unmatched to any gene: 14. CDR3 size: 17 residues. The V gene's germline CDR1 is SGHRS and CDR2 YFSETQ. Libraries were prepared by immunoSEQ multiplex PCR; TCRdb keeps only in-frame clonotypes and omits some of them. The profile covers under 150,000 clones, with 65% to 85% appearing a single time and under 7% taken by the ten largest. This clone was seen a single time. This chain uses TRBV5-1 with TRBJ2-3, with 8 bases matching TRBD2. This TCR derives from a woman in her forties or fifties who had been exposed to COVID-19. Sequencing was done on a sample of PBMCs or T cells enriched from blood (not recorded which). The DNA for the CDR3 is TGCGCCAGCAGCGTACCTCTGGCGGGGGGCGGCCCAGATACGCAGTATTTT. Translating it yields CASSVPLAGGGPDTQYF.